A selection of T cell receptor beta chains follows, all from one sample in a study of blood T cell repertoires in COVID-19. TCRdb's table, derived via immunoSEQ multiplex PCR, lists solely in-frame clones and lacks some. This sample carries 150,000 to 200,000 clones, approximately 87% of them seen once, and the ten largest clones take 3% to 4%. Sequencing used peripheral blood. These TCRs come from a man between 18 and 29 years old with active or convalescent COVID-19. Both conserved end residues are part of each CDR3. The order of the fields is clone size, J gene, V gene, D gene, CDR3 protein, CDR3 DNA. D genes are given only for firm matches. Clone size is not always given. Where it is, it says once, few, many or a class for expanded clones.

.	TRBJ1-5	TRBV7-2	.	CASSLGGTAGLNQPQHF	TGTGCCAGCAGCTTAGGAGGGACTGCCGGCCTCAATCAGCCCCAGCATTTT
.	TRBJ1-2	TRBV10-3	.	CAIRSYGYTF	TGTGCCATCAGGAGCTATGGCTACACCTTC
once	TRBJ2-7	TRBV11-3	.	CASSPDTYEQYF	TGTGCCAGCAGCCCGGACACGTACGAGCAGTACTTC
once	TRBJ1-2	TRBV7-9	TRBD1	CASSPTGSDGYTF	TGTGCCAGCAGTCCGACAGGGAGCGATGGCTACACCTTC
.	TRBJ1-5	TRBV6-5	TRBD1	CASSQQGDGNQPQHF	TGTGCCAGCAGTCAACAGGGGGACGGCAATCAGCCCCAGCATTTT
.	TRBJ2-1	TRBV10-3	.	CAISEIANNEQFF	TGTGCCATCAGTGAGATCGCTAACAATGAGCAGTTCTTC
.	TRBJ1-6	TRBV9	.	CASSVGGPSSYNSPLHF	TGTGCCAGCAGCGTAGGAGGGCCTAGCTCCTATAATTCACCCCTCCACTTT
.	TRBJ2-7	TRBV19	TRBD2	CASSSPLERGRTYEQYF	TGTGCCAGTAGTAGCCCACTGGAGCGGGGGAGAACCTACGAGCAGTACTTC
.	TRBJ2-1	TRBV12-2	.	CASRFPDAGLAGVLGSSEQFF	TGTGCAAGTCGCTTTCCTGACGCTGGACTAGCGGGAGTTCTGGGTTCCAGTGAGCAGTTCTTC
few	TRBJ1-2	TRBV4-2	TRBD1	CASSQDWTGTTTNYGYTF	TGTGCCAGCAGCCAAGATTGGACAGGGACCACCACTAACTATGGCTACACCTTC
once	TRBJ2-2	TRBV2	TRBD1	CASRSGQGGVLFF	TGTGCCAGCAGATCTGGACAGGGGGGAGTGCTGTTTTTT
.	TRBJ1-5	TRBV3-1/TRBV3-2	TRBD1	CASSQGPGGTGSFWLPQHF	TGTGCCAGCAGCCAAGGCCCCGGAGGGACAGGGTCTTTTTGGTTGCCCCAGCATTTT
.	TRBJ1-5	TRBV28	TRBD1	CASSGDRGEFNQPQHF	TGTGCCAGCAGTGGGGACAGGGGGGAATTCAATCAGCCCCAGCATTTT
.	TRBJ1-2	TRBV10-1	TRBD1	CASSDRDRRYYGYTF	TGCGCCAGCAGTGATAGGGACAGGCGATACTATGGCTACACCTTC
.	TRBJ2-3	TRBV5-4	TRBD2	CASSLGGREEDTQYF	TGTGCCAGCAGCTTGGGCGGGAGGGAGGAAGATACGCAGTATTTT
.	TRBJ1-2	TRBV6-5	TRBD1	CASFPGQGHGYTF	TGTGCCAGTTTCCCGGGACAGGGCCATGGCTACACCTTC
.	TRBJ2-1	TRBV4-1	TRBD2	CASSQIAGAVVF	TGCGCCAGCAGCCAGATAGCGGGAGCGGTGGTCTTC
.	TRBJ1-2	TRBV5-1	TRBD1	CASSLTESTGTGYTF	TGCGCCAGCAGCTTAACGGAATCGACAGGGACCGGCTACACCTTC
.	TRBJ1-3	TRBV10-2	.	CASSGLTSSGNTIYF	TGCGCCAGCAGTGGCCTCACAAGCTCTGGAAACACCATATATTTT
.	TRBJ1-4	TRBV18	.	CASSPDTSTNEKLFF	TGTGCCAGCTCACCCGACACATCAACTAATGAAAAACTGTTTTTT